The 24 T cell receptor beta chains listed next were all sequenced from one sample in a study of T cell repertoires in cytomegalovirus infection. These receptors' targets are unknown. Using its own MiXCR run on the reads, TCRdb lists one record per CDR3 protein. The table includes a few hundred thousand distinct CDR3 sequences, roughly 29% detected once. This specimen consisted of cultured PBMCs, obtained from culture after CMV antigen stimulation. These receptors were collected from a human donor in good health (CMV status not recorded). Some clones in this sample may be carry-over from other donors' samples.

CDR3 coding DNA: TGTGCCAGCAGCCCCTCGGTCGATCACTACAATGAGCAGTTCTTC. Its translation is CASSPSVDHYNEQFF. The V gene is TRBV7-3, the J gene TRBJ2-1; D is ambiguous. This CDR3 spans 15 amino acids. Germline-derived CDR1 and CDR2 are SGHTA and FQGTGA. V was shortened by 5 bases and J by 3 bases, with 14 bases between the two germline ends.

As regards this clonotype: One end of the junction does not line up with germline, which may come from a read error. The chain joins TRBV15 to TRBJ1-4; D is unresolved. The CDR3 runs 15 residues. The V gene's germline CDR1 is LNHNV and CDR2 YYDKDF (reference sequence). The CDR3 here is CATGRDPGGGEKLFF. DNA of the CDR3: TGTGCCACCGGCAGAGATCCGGGAGGAGGTGAAAAACTGTTTTTT.

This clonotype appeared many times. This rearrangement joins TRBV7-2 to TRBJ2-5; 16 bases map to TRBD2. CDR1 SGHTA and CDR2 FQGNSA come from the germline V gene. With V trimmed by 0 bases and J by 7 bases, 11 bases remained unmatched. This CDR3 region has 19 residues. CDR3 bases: TGTGCCAGCAGCTTAGCCGGGACTAGCGGGAGGGCCGGATTGTCGACCCAGTACTTC. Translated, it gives CASSLAGTSGRAGLSTQYF.

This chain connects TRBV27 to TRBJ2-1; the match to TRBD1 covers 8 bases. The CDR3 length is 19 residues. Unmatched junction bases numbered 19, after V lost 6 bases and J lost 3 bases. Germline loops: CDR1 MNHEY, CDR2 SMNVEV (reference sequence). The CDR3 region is CASSSPGTGWTTRYNEQFF. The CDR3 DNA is TGTGCCAGCAGCTCTCCTGGGACAGGATGGACGACTCGCTACAATGAGCAGTTCTTC.

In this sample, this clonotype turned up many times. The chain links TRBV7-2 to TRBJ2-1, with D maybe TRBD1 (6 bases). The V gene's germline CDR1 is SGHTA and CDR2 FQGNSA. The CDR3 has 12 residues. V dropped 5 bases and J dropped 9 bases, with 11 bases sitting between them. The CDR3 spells CASSQGLGEQFF. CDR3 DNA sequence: TGTGCCAGCAGCCAGGGGTTAGGTGAGCAGTTCTTC.

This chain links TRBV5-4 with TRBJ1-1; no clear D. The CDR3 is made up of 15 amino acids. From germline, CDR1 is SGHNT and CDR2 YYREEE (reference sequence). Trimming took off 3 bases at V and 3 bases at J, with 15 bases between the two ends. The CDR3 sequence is CASSYLARRDTEAFF. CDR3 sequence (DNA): TGTGCCAGCAGCTATTTGGCGCGCCGGGACACTGAAGCTTTCTTT.

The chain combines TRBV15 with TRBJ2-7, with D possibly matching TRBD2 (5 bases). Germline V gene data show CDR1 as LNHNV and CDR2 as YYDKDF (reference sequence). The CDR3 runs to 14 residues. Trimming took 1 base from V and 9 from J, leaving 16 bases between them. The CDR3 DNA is TGTGCCACCAGCAGAGCGATGCGGGTTGCGGGGCAGTACTTC. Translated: CATSRAMRVAGQYF. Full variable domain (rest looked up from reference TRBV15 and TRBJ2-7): DAMVIQNPRYQVTQFGKPVTLSCSQTLNHNVMYWYQQKSSQAPKLLFHYYDKDFNNEADTPDNFQSRRPNTSFCFLDIRSPGLGDTAMYLCATSRAMRVAGQYFGPGTRLTVT.

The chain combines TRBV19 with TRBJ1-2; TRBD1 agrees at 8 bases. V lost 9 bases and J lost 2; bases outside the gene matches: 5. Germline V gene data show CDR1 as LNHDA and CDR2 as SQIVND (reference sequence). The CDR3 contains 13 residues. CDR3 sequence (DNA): TGTGCCAGCCGACAGGGGTGGAACTATGGCTACACCTTC. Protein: CASRQGWNYGYTF. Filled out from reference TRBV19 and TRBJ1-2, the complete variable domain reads DGGITQSPKYLFRKEGQNVTLSCEQNLNHDAMYWYRQDPGQGLRLIYYSQIVNDFQKGDIAEGYSVSREKKESFPLTVTSAQKNPTAFYLCASRQGWNYGYTFGSGTRLTVV.

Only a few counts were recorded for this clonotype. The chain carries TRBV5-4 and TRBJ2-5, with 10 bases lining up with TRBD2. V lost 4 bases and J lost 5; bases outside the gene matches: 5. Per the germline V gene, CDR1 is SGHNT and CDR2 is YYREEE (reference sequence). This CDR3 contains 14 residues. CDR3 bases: TGTGCCAGCAGCATGGGACTAGCGAGTGAGACCCAGTACTTC. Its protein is CASSMGLASETQYF.

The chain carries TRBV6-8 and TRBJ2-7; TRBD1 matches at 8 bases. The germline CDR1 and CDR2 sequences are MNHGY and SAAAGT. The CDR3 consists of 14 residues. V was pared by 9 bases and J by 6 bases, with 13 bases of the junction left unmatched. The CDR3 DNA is TGTGCCAGTAGGGGACAGGCTCAAGGCCTCGAGCAGTACTTC. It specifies CASRGQAQGLEQYF.

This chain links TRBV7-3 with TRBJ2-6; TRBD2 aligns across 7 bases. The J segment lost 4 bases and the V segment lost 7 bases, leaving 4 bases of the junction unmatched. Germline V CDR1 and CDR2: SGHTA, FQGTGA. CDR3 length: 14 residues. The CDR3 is CASTGGSGANVLTF. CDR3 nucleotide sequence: TGTGCCAGCACCGGGGGGTCCGGGGCCAACGTCCTGACTTTC.

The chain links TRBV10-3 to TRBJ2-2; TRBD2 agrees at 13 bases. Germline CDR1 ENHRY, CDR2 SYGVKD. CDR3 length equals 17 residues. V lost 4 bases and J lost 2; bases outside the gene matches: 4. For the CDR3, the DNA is TGTGCCATCAGTGGAGCGGGACTAGCGGGAAACACCGGGGAGCTGTTTTTT. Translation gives CAISGAGLAGNTGELFF.

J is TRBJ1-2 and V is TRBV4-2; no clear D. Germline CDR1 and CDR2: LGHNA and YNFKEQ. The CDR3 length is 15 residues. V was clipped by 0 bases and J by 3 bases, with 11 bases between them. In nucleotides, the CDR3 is TGTGCCAGCAGCCAAGAGGTGATCAAGTACTATGGCTACACCTTC. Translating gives CASSQEVIKYYGYTF.

DNA of the CDR3: TGTGCCAGCAGCCAAGATCCGGGGACCCTCTACACCTTC. Its protein product is CASSQDPGTLYTF. The chain carries TRBV3-1 and TRBJ1-2, with a tentative D call TRBD1 (5 bases). V was cut by 0 bases and J by 10 bases, with 12 bases left in between. CDR1 and CDR2 from the germline V gene are LGHDT and YNNKEL (reference sequence). This CDR3 contains 13 residues.

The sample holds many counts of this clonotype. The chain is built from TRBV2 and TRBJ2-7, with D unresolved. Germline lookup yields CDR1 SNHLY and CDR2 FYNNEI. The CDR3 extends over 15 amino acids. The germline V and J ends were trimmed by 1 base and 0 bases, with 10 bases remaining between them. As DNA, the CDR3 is TGTGCCAGCAGTGAAGGTCTCCGGGTCTCCTACGAGCAGTACTTC. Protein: CASSEGLRVSYEQYF.

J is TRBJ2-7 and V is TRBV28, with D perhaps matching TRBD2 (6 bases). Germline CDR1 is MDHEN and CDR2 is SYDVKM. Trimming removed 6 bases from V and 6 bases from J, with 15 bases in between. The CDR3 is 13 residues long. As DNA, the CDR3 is TGTGCCAGCAGCACAGGAGGGACCAGCGAGCAGTACTTC. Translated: CASSTGGTSEQYF. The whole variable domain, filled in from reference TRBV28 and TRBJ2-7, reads DVKVTQSSRYLVKRTGEKVFLECVQDMDHENMFWYRQDPGLGLRLIYFSYDVKMKEKGDIPEGYSVSREKKERFSLILESASTNQTSMYLCASSTGGTSEQYFGPGTRLTVT.

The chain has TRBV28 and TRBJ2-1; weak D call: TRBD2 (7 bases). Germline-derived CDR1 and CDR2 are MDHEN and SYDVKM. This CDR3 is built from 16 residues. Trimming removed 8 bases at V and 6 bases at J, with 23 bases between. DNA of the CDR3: TGTGCCAGCGGGGGCGGGGGAGCGCCGAATGTCAATGAGCAGTTCTTC. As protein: CASGGGGAPNVNEQFF. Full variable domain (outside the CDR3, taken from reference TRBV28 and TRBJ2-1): DVKVTQSSRYLVKRTGEKVFLECVQDMDHENMFWYRQDPGLGLRLIYFSYDVKMKEKGDIPEGYSVSREKKERFSLILESASTNQTSMYLCASGGGGAPNVNEQFFGPGTRLTVL.

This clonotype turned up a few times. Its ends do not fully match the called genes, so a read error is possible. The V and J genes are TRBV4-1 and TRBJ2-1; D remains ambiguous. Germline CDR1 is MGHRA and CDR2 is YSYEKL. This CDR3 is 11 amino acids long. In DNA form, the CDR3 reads TGTGCCAGCAGAAAGAACCATGAGCAGTTCTTC. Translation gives CASRKNHEQFF.

The CDR3 is CASTVSGQGTEAFF. The CDR3 region has the DNA TGTGCCAGCACCGTATCCGGACAGGGCACTGAAGCTTTCTTT. The chain combines TRBV6-1 with TRBJ1-1, with 8 bases fitting TRBD1. From germline, CDR1 is MNHNS and CDR2 SASEGT. CDR3 length: 14 residues. J lost 4 bases, V lost 7 bases, and 8 bases had no gene match.

CDR3: CSARTSGIMAVYEQYF. CDR3 DNA: TGCAGTGCCCGGACTAGCGGGATTATGGCCGTTTACGAGCAGTACTTC. The chain uses TRBV20-1 and TRBJ2-7; 12 nucleotides align to TRBD2. Germline trimming cut 6 bases from V and 4 bases from J; bases unmatched to any gene: 13. The CDR3 covers 16 residues. Germline V CDR1 and CDR2: DFQATT, SNEGSKA (reference sequence).

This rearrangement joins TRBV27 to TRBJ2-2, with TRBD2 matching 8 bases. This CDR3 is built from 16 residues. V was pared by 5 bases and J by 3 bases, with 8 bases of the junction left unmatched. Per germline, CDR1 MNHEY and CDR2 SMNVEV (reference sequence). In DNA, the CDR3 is TGTGCCAGCAGTCAGCGGGGGCTAATCGACACCGGGGAGCTGTTTTTT. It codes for CASSQRGLIDTGELFF.

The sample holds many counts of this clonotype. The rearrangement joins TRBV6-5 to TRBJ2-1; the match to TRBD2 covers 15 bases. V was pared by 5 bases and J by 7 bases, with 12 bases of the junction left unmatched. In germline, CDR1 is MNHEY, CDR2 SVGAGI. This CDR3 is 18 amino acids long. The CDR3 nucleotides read TGTGCCAGCAGTCGAATTGGACTAGCGGGAGGGGGGAGGAATGAGCAGTTCTTC. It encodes CASSRIGLAGGGRNEQFF.

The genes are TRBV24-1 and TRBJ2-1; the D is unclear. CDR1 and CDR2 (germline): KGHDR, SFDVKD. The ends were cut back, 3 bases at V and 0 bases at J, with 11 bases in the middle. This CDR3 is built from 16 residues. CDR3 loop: CATSDEFPSSYNEQFF. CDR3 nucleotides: TGTGCCACCAGTGATGAATTTCCGAGCTCCTACAATGAGCAGTTCTTC.

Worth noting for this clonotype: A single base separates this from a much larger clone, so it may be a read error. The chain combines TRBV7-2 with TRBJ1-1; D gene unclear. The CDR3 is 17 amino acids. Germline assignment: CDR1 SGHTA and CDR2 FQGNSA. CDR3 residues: CASSLGGWEWPNTEAYF. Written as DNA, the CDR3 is TGTGCCAGCAGCTTAGGCGGTTGGGAGTGGCCGAACACTGAAGCTTACTTT.